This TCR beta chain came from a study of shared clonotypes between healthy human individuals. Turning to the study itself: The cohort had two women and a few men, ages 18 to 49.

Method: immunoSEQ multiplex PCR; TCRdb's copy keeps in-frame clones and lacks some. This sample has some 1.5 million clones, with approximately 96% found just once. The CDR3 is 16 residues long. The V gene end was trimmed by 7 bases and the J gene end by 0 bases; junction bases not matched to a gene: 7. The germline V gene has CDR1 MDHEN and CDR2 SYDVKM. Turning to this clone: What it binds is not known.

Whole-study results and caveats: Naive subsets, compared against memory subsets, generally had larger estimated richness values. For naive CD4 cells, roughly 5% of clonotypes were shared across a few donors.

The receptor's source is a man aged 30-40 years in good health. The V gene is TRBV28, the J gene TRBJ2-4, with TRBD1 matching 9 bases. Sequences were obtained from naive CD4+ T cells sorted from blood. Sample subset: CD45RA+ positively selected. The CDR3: CASTDGQGLAKNIQYF. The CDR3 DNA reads TGTGCCAGCACCGATGGACAGGGGCTAGCCAAAAACATTCAGTACTTC.